Shown below are 9 T cell receptor beta chains from a single sample sequenced in a study of cytomegalovirus exposure and HLA in healthy donors. With 60 Vbeta and 13 Jbeta primers, the PCR was carried out. Generated by immunoSEQ multiplex PCR, the TCRdb table keeps only in-frame clones and is missing some. This table holds about 200,000 clones, over 80% found once. Material for sequencing was PBMCs. These receptors came from a man in his forties or fifties in good health and CMV-seropositive.

The chain joins TRBV11-2 to TRBJ2-7; D is ambiguous. The germline V and J ends were trimmed by 1 base and 5 bases, with 24 bases remaining between them. The germline V gene has CDR1 SGHAT and CDR2 FQNNGV. The CDR3 sequence is 18 residues long. CDR3 loop: CASSLVDSRYFPTNEQYF. The CDR3 coding sequence is TGTGCCAGCAGCTTAGTCGATAGCAGATATTTCCCAACCAACGAGCAGTACTTC.

The CDR3 protein is CASSGIQGTEQYF. DNA for the CDR3: TGTGCCAGCAGTGGGATACAGGGAACCGAGCAGTACTTC. This chain connects TRBV6-1 to TRBJ2-7; the D gene is possibly TRBD1 (6 bases). This CDR3 region has 13 residues. Germline V CDR1 and CDR2: MNHNS, SASEGT. V was cut by 4 bases and J by 6 bases, with 13 bases left in between.

In the case of this clone: Distinct nucleotide sequences in the sample also encode this CDR3. The chain is built from TRBV19 and TRBJ2-7, with TRBD2 matching over 10 bases. V dropped 3 bases and J dropped 3; count of bases not matched to a gene: 2. Looked up from germline, CDR1 is LNHDA and CDR2 is SQIVND (reference sequence). The CDR3 has 14 residues. The CDR3 reads CASSILAGDYEQYF. The CDR3 DNA reads TGTGCCAGTAGTATCCTAGCGGGAGACTACGAGCAGTACTTC.

V and J are TRBV12-5 and TRBJ1-5; 8 bases fit TRBD1. Trimming removed 4 bases from V and 1 base from J; junction bases left unmatched: 3. In germline, CDR1 is LGHNT, CDR2 FRNRAP. The CDR3 totals 15 residues. The CDR3 nucleotides are TGTGCTAGTGGTTCAGGGGGCAAGAGCAATCAGCCCCAGCATTTT. Its protein is CASGSGGKSNQPQHF.

The V gene is TRBV28, the J gene TRBJ1-5, with D possibly matching TRBD1 (6 bases). Per the germline V gene, CDR1 is MDHEN and CDR2 is SYDVKM. This CDR3 has 17 residues. V was cut by 1 base and J by 2 bases, with 15 bases left in between. The CDR3 loop reads CASSLLGGAPGNQPQHF. In DNA form, the CDR3 reads TGTGCCAGCAGTTTATTAGGGGGGGCGCCGGGCAATCAGCCCCAGCATTTT.

The chain joins TRBV11-2 to TRBJ2-7; weak D call: TRBD1 (5 bases). Trimming shortened V by 1 base and J by 3 bases, and 7 bases separated the two germline ends. Germline CDR1 SGHAT, CDR2 FQNNGV. The CDR3 loop spans 13 amino acids. In nucleotides, the CDR3 is TGTGCCAGCAGCTTAGGGACACTCTACGAGCAGTACTTC. Protein sequence: CASSLGTLYEQYF. Complete variable domain (other parts from reference TRBV11-2 and TRBJ2-7): EAGVAQSPRYKIIEKRQSVAFWCNPISGHATLYWYQQILGQGPKLLIQFQNNGVVDDSQLPKDRFSAERLKGVDSTLKIQPAKLEDSAVYLCASSLGTLYEQYFGPGTRLTVT.

The chain joins TRBV6-1 to TRBJ2-1; 7 bases align to TRBD2. Germline assignment: CDR1 MNHNS and CDR2 SASEGT. Trimming cost V 3 bases and J 2 bases; bases outside gene matches: 7. The length of the CDR3 is 16 residues. The DNA for the CDR3 is TGTGCCAGCAGTGACCCGACTAGCAGACCCTACAATGAGCAGTTCTTC. Translation gives CASSDPTSRPYNEQFF.

The J gene is TRBJ2-3, the V gene TRBV5-8; 7 bases line up with TRBD2. This CDR3 region has 14 residues. Unmatched junction bases numbered 3, after V lost 0 bases and J lost 5 bases. From germline, CDR1 is SGHTS and CDR2 YDEGEE. CDR3 bases: TGTGCCAGCAGCTTGGTGATAGCGGGAGATACGCAGTATTTT. The encoded protein is CASSLVIAGDTQYF.

The V gene is TRBV11-3, the J gene TRBJ1-1; D unclear. CDR1 SGHNT and CDR2 YENEEA come from the germline V gene. V lost 5 bases to trimming and J lost 4 bases, with 8 bases between them. The CDR3 extends over 12 amino acids. CDR3 region: CASSRDGTEAFF. The CDR3 nucleotides read TGTGCCAGCAGCCGGGATGGCACTGAAGCTTTCTTT.